This T cell receptor beta chain is drawn from a study of shared clonotypes between healthy human individuals (dated by TCRdb to between 2020 and 2021). About the investigation overall: A few men and a couple of women, aged 18 to 49 years, made up the cohort. Per donor, leukapheresis produced somewhere between about 0.94 and 9 billion PBMCs. To estimate repertoire size and how much clonotypes are shared between individuals, the study performed deep sequencing of blood TCR repertoires from about five healthy adults. Per donor, three plates each were used for CD4 naive and CD4 memory, two for CD8 naive, and one for CD8 memory. To increase sequencing depth and limit assay-specific biases, TCR repertoire library preparation and sequencing were carried out by different laboratories using diverse techniques.

In the case of this clone: The antigen it binds to is not known. Base qualities are not provided; no much larger clone lies one nucleotide away. Other nucleotide sequences in the sample specify the same CDR3.

TCR CDR3 regions were amplified from genomic DNA by multiplex PCR using the deep immunoSEQ assay. Genomic DNA extracted from each cell subset was distributed evenly over all wells of several immunoSEQ 96-well plates, and each plate served as one replicate. For sorted subsets, each replicate PCR was loaded with approximately 200 ng genomic DNA, equivalent to 30,000 or so T cell genomes. Purified libraries were measured with a Qubit 3.0 fluorometer, size-checked on a Bioanalyzer 2100, and measured again with the KAPA Library Quantification kit. Every immunoSEQ 96-well plate was sequenced on a separate single-read 150-cycle Illumina NextSeq 550 flow cell. For the original study's pipeline: Because the immunoSEQ output held only junctional sequences and lacked quality scores, the filtering could not match the filtering applied to full-length reads. To assign V/J genes and CDR3, sequences were annotated using PyIR, a Python wrapper for IgBLAST v1.9, with IMGT germline references. Reads with weak V/J assignments (E-value above 1e-6), missing CDR3, stop codons, out-of-frame junctions, or ambiguous translated residues were removed. V3J clonotypes were defined by identical inferred V gene, J gene, and CDR3 amino acid sequence. Percentage overlap between repertoires was computed as shared unique clonotypes divided by the size of the smaller repertoire. Repertoire richness was assessed with RTK rarefaction, the Chao1 estimator, and Recon v2.1 estimates of unobserved clonotypes. Generation probabilities were computed with OLGA for all TCRbeta clonotypes obtained by the gDNA method from several donors. Sourced from immuneACCESS, this table was stored by TCRdb with only in-frame sequences that have V and J called. A share of the clones is absent; for the studies checked, an unresolved V gene accounts for under half, and the remainder has no known explanation. V, J and clone size are taken as reported in that table, and D and trimming were inferred from the DNA itself. This sample lists around 2.1 million clones; 93% were detected once. The top ten constitute roughly 1.7% of the sample.

Broader findings and caveats from the paper: About 4.5% of naive CD4, around 4% of naive CD8, approximately 2% of memory CD4, and 0.4% of memory CD8 clonotypes were shared across a few donors. The genetic and exposure-history diversity represented was limited by the small number of donors. Sampling was restricted to blood, and TCR repertoires in tissues likely differ from the TCR repertoires found in blood. Pairwise subsampling indicated that sequencing depth was expected to affect the degree of clonotype sharing among donors. Estimated clonotype richness was generally larger for naive than for memory subsets. Compared with non-shared clonotypes, clonotypes shared by all four sorted-subset donors had higher generation probabilities. Even with the large sequencing depth, rarefaction of the sorted-subset datasets indicated that sequencing was incomplete.

The CDR3, from cysteine to phenylalanine, totals 14 residues. Only the CDR3 region is kept as DNA, spanning 42 bases read in frame from base 1. The germline V gene gives CDR1 as SGHDT and CDR2 as YYEEEE. V drops 0 bases and J drops 1 base, leaving 8 bases in between. For the CD8 naive samples, CD45RO-negative cells were positively selected for CCR7, yielding a CD45RA+CCR7+ population from which TemRA cells were excluded. The donors were healthy, HIV-negative adults who had no recently reported acute infections or vaccinations. All donors were Caucasian adults living in Nashville, Tennessee, USA. Blood was obtained by leukapheresis, after which PBMCs were separated by Ficoll-Histopaque density gradient centrifugation and cryopreserved in liquid nitrogen vapor phase. Analytical flow cytometry was used to check the purity and quantity of each magnetically sorted T cell population. Genomic DNA was isolated from every sorted fraction and measured by UV absorbance on a Nanodrop 2000c.

This receptor was taken from a young man in good health. Some clones in this sample may be carry-over from other donors' samples. The material sequenced was naive CD8+ T cells from PBMCs. The cell subset or site label corresponds to: CD45RA+CCR7+. The sequence is built from TRBV5-6 and TRBJ2-7, and the D gene may be TRBD1, 5 bases matching. For the CDR3, the sequence is CASSLASGSYEQYF. The DNA sequence is as follows: TGTGCCAGCAGCTTGGCCTCAGGGTCCTACGAGCAGTACTTC. Full variable domain (CDR3 extended with the reference TRBV5-6 and TRBJ2-7 proteins): DAGVTQSPTHLIKTRGQQVTLRCSPKSGHDTVSWYQQALGQGPQFIFQYYEEEERQRGNFPDRFSGHQFPNYSSELNVNALLLGDSALYLCASSLASGSYEQYFGPGTRLTVT.